This TCR beta chain appears in the sequencing data of a study of blood T cells in healthy people across ages (dated by TCRdb to the mid-2010s). About the full investigation: In model experiments, template switching captured roughly one uniquely barcoded TCR beta cDNA molecule for every two T cells. Using the same blood draw, the study looked at two additional independent replicas of 1 million unique cDNA reads for two donors, one aged 18 to 30 and the other aged 80 or older. To track age-related changes in TCR beta repertoire diversity, the study relied on deep sequencing normalized with unique cDNA molecular identifiers. The donors were divided into four age groups: young (average about 16 years), middle-aged (approximately 39), aged (62) and long-lived (more than 75).

V trim: 2 bases; J trim: 5 bases; unmatched bases: 4. From cysteine to phenylalanine, the CDR3 is 15 amino acids long. Only CDR3 DNA is held: 45 bases, read in frame from base 1. Sequences SGHRS (CDR1) and YFSETQ (CDR2) are obtained from the germline V gene. Comments on this clonotype: Its antigen remains undetermined. One base away there is no much larger clone; base qualities are not given.

The library was made by 5' RACE. Sequencing was performed on an Illumina HiSeq 2500. The second PCR ran for roughly 6 to 11 cycles and used a J-beta primer mix along with a sample-barcoded 5' primer. A template-switch 5' adaptor carrying 12 random nucleotides introduced a unique molecular identifier onto each TCR beta cDNA molecule. Each sample yielded at least 2.5 million CDR3-containing paired-end reads. All of the RNA was converted into first-strand cDNA using the Mint cDNA synthesis kit, with a TRBC-specific oligonucleotide serving as the primer. Following uracil-DNA glycosylase treatment, all cDNA underwent a first 18-cycle PCR with the universal primers M1SS and BC2_uni_R. Processing in the source paper ran as follows. Normalization of each sample was performed by random selection of 1 million high-quality reads, each carrying a distinct molecular identifier. Instead of being binned into consensus sequences, reads with shared molecular identifiers were discarded. MiTCR, run with a Q25 quality threshold and the strictest error-elimination algorithm, handled CDR3 identification, clonotype clustering and error correction. A nonparametric unseen species model with Euler transformation was used to estimate lower-bound total TCR beta diversity. In-frame beta chains were kept once TCRdb had trimmed the public reads at Q25 with fastp and called clones with MiXCR. Under each unique CDR3 protein, matching rows form one entry showing the most common genes and DNA. The V and J calls shown here were made by TCRdb, not taken from the authors' results. For this sample the table gives approximately 580,000 distinct CDR3 sequences, of which 24% were detected only once. The top ten constitute just under 9% of the sample.

Donors were 30 to 45 systemically healthy Caucasian individuals from Russia aged roughly 6 to 90 years. Approximately 11 milliliters of peripheral blood were drawn from each donor into EDTA-treated Vacutainer tubes. PBMCs were isolated by Ficoll-Paque density-gradient centrifugation, with at least 7 million obtained per sample. Trizol reagent was used to extract total RNA from the PBMCs, yielding at least 5 micrograms per sample. Naive CD45RAhigh/CD27high T cell percentages were measured by flow cytometry on a PBMC aliquot from every donor. General conclusions and limits of the study: As age increased, observed TCR beta diversity per million T cells dropped in a roughly linear way, and a significant reduction was already evident by age 40. Donor CMV infection status was unknown, potentially confounding age-related changes in expanded clonotypes. Observed TCR beta diversity correlated strongly with the percentage of naive T cells measured by flow cytometry. Estimates of total diversity based on one million sequenced T cells were considered lower bounds and underestimates. Since profiling was done on bulk unsorted PBMCs, naive and antigen-experienced compartments could not be conclusively compared. Compared with the aged group, the long-lived group had more naive CD4+ T cells, fewer expanded clones and increased TCR diversity, a pattern suggesting age selection.

The same specimen was also included in a second study, on T cells of mothers and their children. As that second paper reports: Nine systemically healthy Caucasian individuals, comprising three mothers and their six children, were included as donors. cDNA synthesis consumed the entire amount of extracted RNA, loaded at about 1.6 ug RNA in each 15 ul reaction. In the second PCR, sample barcodes and 2-4 random nucleotides were introduced via the M1S primer. Each mother yielded over 8 million TCR beta CDR3 reads and each child a few million reads. In both related and unrelated pairs, thymic selection shapes the output of TCR recombination in a similar way, with inherited differences having only a minor effect. Normalized repertoire overlap was always slightly but never significantly higher in related than unrelated mother-child pairs. Persistent microchimeric T cell clones were not detected, at a sensitivity of approximately 100 clones per million clonotypes. To look for features that set related mother-child pairs apart from unrelated individuals, the researchers ran deep NGS to compare the TCR beta repertoires of mothers and children. On average, the children were approximately 11 +/- 4 years old, while the mothers were roughly 40 +/- 4 years old. After adapter ligation with NEBNext reagents, the libraries were sequenced on Illumina HiSeq 2000 with 100+100 nt paired-end reads. To avoid cross-contamination, the mother libraries and the child libraries were prepared a month apart and sequenced in separate runs. For each donor, somewhere between about 450,000 and 2,100,000 distinct TCR beta clonotypes were identified. Naive TCR beta clonotypes were estimated from low-frequency clonotypes matched to each donor's FACS-determined naive share, without sorting.

The rearrangement combines TRBV5-1 with TRBJ1-6; TRBD1 agrees with 7 junctional bases. This TCR was sampled from a boy between 5 and 17 years old in good health. The sequenced material came from blood. The CDR3 reads CASSFGDRDNSPLHF. Read as DNA, the sequence is TGCGCCAGCAGCTTCGGAGACAGGGATAATTCACCCCTCCACTTT.